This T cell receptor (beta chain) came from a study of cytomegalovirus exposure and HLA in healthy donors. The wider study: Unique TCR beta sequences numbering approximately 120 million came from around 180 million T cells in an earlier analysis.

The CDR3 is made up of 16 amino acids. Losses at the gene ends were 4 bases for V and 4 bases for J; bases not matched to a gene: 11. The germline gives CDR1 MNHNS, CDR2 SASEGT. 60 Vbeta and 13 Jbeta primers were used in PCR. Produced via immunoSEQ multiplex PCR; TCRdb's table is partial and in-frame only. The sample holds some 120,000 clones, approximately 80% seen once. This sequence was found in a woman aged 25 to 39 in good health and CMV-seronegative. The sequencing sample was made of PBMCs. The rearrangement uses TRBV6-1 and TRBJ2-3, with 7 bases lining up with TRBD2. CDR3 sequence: CASSGWGGWGADTQYF. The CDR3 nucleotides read TGTGCCAGCAGTGGCTGGGGGGGGTGGGGGGCAGATACGCAGTATTTT.